A selection of T cell receptor beta chains follows, all from one sample in a study of blood T cells in healthy people across ages. TCRdb passed the 5' RACE reads through MiXCR, listing each CDR3 protein once. The data show 1,500,000 or so distinct CDR3 sequences, with 42% seen just once and about 4% held by the top ten. Sequenced input: blood. The receptors shown here come from a woman younger than 35 in good health. Each CDR3 is given with its conserved first and last residue. D genes are given only for firm matches. Rows may omit the clone size; those that give it use once, few, many or a size class.

V gene	CDR3 length	D gene	clone size	J gene	CDR3 DNA	CDR3 protein
TRBV4-2	15	NA	NA	TRBJ2-5	TGTGCCAGCAGCCAAGGGGAGGGGGCCCTCAATGAGCAGTACTTC	CASSQGEGALNEQYF
TRBV6-6	13	NA	NA	TRBJ2-7	TGTGGCATACAGAACAGGATCCTCGGCGAGCAGTACTTC	CGIQNRILGEQYF
TRBV28	15	TRBD1	few	TRBJ1-6	TGTGCCAGCAGTTTAGGGGACAGGGTCGATTCACCCCTCCACTTT	CASSLGDRVDSPLHF
TRBV29-1	16	TRBD1	NA	TRBJ2-1	TGCAGCGTTGAGGGACAGGAGGGGATCTCCTACAATGAGCAGTTCTTC	CSVEGQEGISYNEQFF
TRBV20-1	14	TRBD1	NA	TRBJ2-5	TGCAGTGCTCTTAGTAGACAGGGGCAAGAGACCCAGTACTTC	CSALSRQGQETQYF
TRBV20-1	15	NA	few	TRBJ2-2	TGCAGTGCTAGCGCGGAGACAGAGAACACCGGGGAGCTGTTTTTT	CSASAETENTGELFF
TRBV20-1	15	NA	once	TRBJ2-6	TGCAGTGCTAGAAATTCCGTATCTGGGGCCAACGTCCTGACTTTC	CSARNSVSGANVLTF
TRBV6-2/TRBV6-3	16	TRBD2	few	TRBJ2-2	TGTGCCAGCAGAACACTAGCGGGAGTCTCCACCGGGGAGCTGTTTTTT	CASRTLAGVSTGELFF
TRBV27	14	NA	few	TRBJ1-1	TGTGCCAGCAGTTCCTTGGGGGAGAGCACTGAAGCTTTCTTT	CASSSLGESTEAFF
TRBV5-1	16	TRBD1	NA	TRBJ2-5	TGCGCCAGCAGCACCTTGGGACAGCAAAGTTACAATGAGCAGTACTTC	CASSTLGQQSYNEQYF
TRBV11-2	16	TRBD1	NA	TRBJ2-5	TGTGCCAGCAGCACCCGACAGGGGGTCCAACAAGAGACCCAGTACTTC	CASSTRQGVQQETQYF
TRBV20-1	15	TRBD1	once	TRBJ1-4	TGCAGTGCTCGGGACAGACCTGCAACTAATGAAAAACTGTTTTTT	CSARDRPATNEKLFF
TRBV28	15	TRBD1	NA	TRBJ2-7	TGTGCCAGCAGCTCCGGGACAGGGGTCTACAAGGAGCAGTACTTC	CASSSGTGVYKEQYF
TRBV11-2	17	NA	NA	TRBJ2-7	TGTGCCAGCAGCTTAGATGAAGGCAGGGACCTCTACTACGAGCAGTACTTC	CASSLDEGRDLYYEQYF
TRBV16	17	NA	few	TRBJ2-7	TGTGCCAGCAGCCAATCGAGGCTCCGGGACGGAACCTACGAGCAGTACTTC	CASSQSRLRDGTYEQYF
TRBV7-2	12	NA	NA	TRBJ1-2	TGTGCCAGCAGCCGAAGCTATTTTGGCTACACCTTC	CASSRSYFGYTF
TRBV6-2/TRBV6-3	12	NA	NA	TRBJ2-1	TGTGCCAGCAAGGACGGAGTCTACGAGCAGTTCTTC	CASKDGVYEQFF
TRBV6-4	15	TRBD1	NA	TRBJ2-1	TGTGCCAGCAGTAGAGGACAGGGTAGGAACAATGAGCAGTTCTTC	CASSRGQGRNNEQFF
TRBV6-6	16	NA	NA	TRBJ2-2	TGTGCCAGCAGTCCCTTTGGGGGATTTAACACCGGGGAGCTGTTTTTT	CASSPFGGFNTGELFF
TRBV6-2/TRBV6-3	15	TRBD2	NA	TRBJ2-5	TGTGCCAGCAGTTACTTGGTGAGCGGGAAGGGTGAGCAGTACTTC	CASSYLVSGKGEQYF
TRBV20-1	16	TRBD2	NA	TRBJ2-7	TGCAGTGCTAGAGATTGGCGGGGGGGGGTTTACAATGAGCAGTACTTC	CSARDWRGGVYNEQYF
TRBV21-1	17	NA	NA	TRBJ2-3	TGTGCCAGCAGCAAGAAGCGAGGGAACTGGACCACAGATACGCAGTATTTT	CASSKKRGNWTTDTQYF
TRBV20-1	15	TRBD2	NA	TRBJ2-2	TGCAGTGCCCCCCCCGGGACTAGCGTGTCCGGGGAGCTGTTTTTT	CSAPPGTSVSGELFF
TRBV12-3/TRBV12-4	18	TRBD2	NA	TRBJ2-7	TGTGCCAGCAGTGCGACTAGCGGGAGGGCCGGATCCTACAATGAGCAGTACTTC	CASSATSGRAGSYNEQYF
TRBV7-3	13	NA	NA	TRBJ2-1	TGTGCCAGCAGCTTAATGAGTCAGTATGAGCAGTTCTTC	CASSLMSQYEQFF
TRBV7-2	15	TRBD2	NA	TRBJ2-3	TGTGCCAGCAGCAAAAGTGGGACTAGCGGAGATACGCAGTATTTT	CASSKSGTSGDTQYF
TRBV5-5	12	TRBD2	few	TRBJ2-5	TGTGCCAGCAGCTTGGTAGCGGGAGGGCAGTACTTC	CASSLVAGGQYF